The rows below give T cell receptor beta chains drawn from one sample of a study of cytomegalovirus exposure and HLA in healthy donors. The data were produced by immunoSEQ multiplex PCR, yet TCRdb's version contains in-frame clones alone and is incomplete. The sample has 55,000 or so clones, roughly 82% seen once. What was sequenced was PBMCs. The receptors shown here come from a man younger than 40 in good health and CMV-seronegative. Each CDR3 is given with its conserved first and last residue. The D gene is left open where the match is weak. Size tells how often a clone was seen (once, few, many) or the class of an expanded clone, and some rows leave it out.

V gene	D gene	J gene	clone size	CDR3 DNA	CDR3 protein
TRBV6-6	TRBD1	TRBJ1-2	.	TGTGCCAGCAGTCTATGGACAGGGGGCATTAATGGCTACACCTTC	CASSLWTGGINGYTF
TRBV6-5	TRBD1	TRBJ2-7	.	TGTGCCAGCAGTAGCCGGGACAGGGGGCGTAGGCAGTACTTC	CASSSRDRGRRQYF
TRBV29-1	.	TRBJ1-1	few	TGCAGCGTTGGGACACTGAACACTGAAGCTTTCTTT	CSVGTLNTEAFF
TRBV15	.	TRBJ2-7	.	TGTGCCACCAGCAGAGGCGGGTATAGCTCCTACGAGCAGTACTTC	CATSRGGYSSYEQYF
TRBV6-4	TRBD1	TRBJ2-1	.	TGTGCCAGCAGTGACTCGAGGACAGGGGGCAATGAGCAGTTCTTC	CASSDSRTGGNEQFF
TRBV5-1	TRBD1	TRBJ2-3	.	TGCGCCAGCAGGTCTACAGGGGGCGGAAAACCATATGCGCAGTATTTT	CASRSTGGGKPYAQYF
TRBV5-6	.	TRBJ2-2	.	TGTGCCAGCAGCTTTGAAGGGGCCGGGGAGCTGTTTTTT	CASSFEGAGELFF
TRBV5-1	.	TRBJ2-2	.	TGCGCCAGCAGCTTGGCGGGGGAGAACACCGGGGAGCTGTTTTTT	CASSLAGENTGELFF
TRBV18	TRBD2	TRBJ2-5	.	TGTGCCAGCTCACCGGATTATAAGCGGGGGAGGTACCAAGAGACCCAGTACTTC	CASSPDYKRGRYQETQYF
TRBV7-9	.	TRBJ1-1	.	TGTGCCAGCAGCTCCCAAGACGCGGTTAACACTGAAGCTTTCTTT	CASSSQDAVNTEAFF
TRBV9	TRBD1	TRBJ2-1	.	TGTGCCAGCAGCGTAGCAGGGTGGGACAGGACCTTCAATGAGCAGTTCTTC	CASSVAGWDRTFNEQFF
TRBV30	TRBD1	TRBJ1-6	.	TGTGCCTGGAGTGACGACAGGGAGAACTCACCCCTCCACTTT	CAWSDDRENSPLHF
TRBV5-8	TRBD2	TRBJ2-7	.	TGTGCCAGCAGCAGGACAACGAGCCGGGGGGTATCCTACGAGCAGTACTTC	CASSRTTSRGVSYEQYF
TRBV14	.	TRBJ2-7	.	TGTGCCAGCAGCCAAGTAATGAGGTCGTACGAGCAGTACTTC	CASSQVMRSYEQYF
TRBV18	TRBD2	TRBJ2-5	.	TGTGCCAGCTCCGGAACTAGCGGGGGGGCCCAAGAGACCCAGTACTTC	CASSGTSGGAQETQYF
TRBV4-2	TRBD1	TRBJ2-2	once	TGTGCCAGCAGCCAAGTTGGGACAGGGAACACCGGGGAGCTGTTTTTT	CASSQVGTGNTGELFF
TRBV4-3	.	TRBJ2-1	few	TGCGCCAGCAGCCAAGACAACTCTAACAATGAGCAGTTCTTC	CASSQDNSNNEQFF
TRBV14	.	TRBJ2-7	.	TGTGCCAGCAGCCTCAGGGCGGGGGAGCAGTACTTC	CASSLRAGEQYF
TRBV5-1	TRBD1	TRBJ2-1	.	TGCGCCAGCAGCTTTCGGTCAGGGGGTACGGATGAGCAGTTCTTC	CASSFRSGGTDEQFF
TRBV7-2	TRBD1	TRBJ1-6	.	TGTGCCAGCAGCCCGGGACAGGGGAAGCCACCCCTCCACTTT	CASSPGQGKPPLHF
TRBV10-2	.	TRBJ2-5	.	TGCGCCAGCAGTGGACATAGAGAAGCGGGGACATACCAAGAGACCCAGTACTTC	CASSGHREAGTYQETQYF
TRBV19	TRBD2	TRBJ2-1	.	TGTGCCAGCTGCCCGGGACTAGCGGGAGCTGCTGAGCAGTTCTTC	CASCPGLAGAAEQFF
TRBV5-1	TRBD2	TRBJ2-2	.	TGCGCCAGCAGCTTGCTACTAGCGGGGCACACCGGGGAGCTGTTTTTT	CASSLLLAGHTGELFF
TRBV29-1	.	TRBJ2-3	.	TGCAGCGTTGAAGATGGGGGGGGCGGGGATACGCAGTATTTT	CSVEDGGGGDTQYF
TRBV9	TRBD2	TRBJ2-2	.	TGTGCCAGCAGCGGGACTAGCTGGGGAGCCGGGGAGCTGTTTTTT	CASSGTSWGAGELFF
TRBV30	TRBD2	TRBJ2-1	.	TGTGCCTGGAGTGTATCCCCATTAGCGGGAGGTTTCAATGAGCAGTTCTTC	CAWSVSPLAGGFNEQFF
TRBV27	TRBD1	TRBJ2-7	once	TGTGCCAGCAGCCCCGGACAGGGACCCTACGAGCAGTACTTC	CASSPGQGPYEQYF
TRBV6-5	.	TRBJ2-7	.	TGTGCCAGCACTCAGCTAACAGGACCCTACGAGCAGTACTTC	CASTQLTGPYEQYF
TRBV5-1	.	TRBJ1-1	.	TGCGCCAGCAGCTTGGTGGAAGGGGTATCTGAAGCTTTCTTT	CASSLVEGVSEAFF
TRBV9	.	TRBJ1-5	.	TGTGCCAGCAGCGCTGGGGGCGCGGACAATCAGCCCCAGCATTTT	CASSAGGADNQPQHF
TRBV7-9	.	TRBJ2-2	.	TGTGCCAGCAGCTCGTACCCGCTTGGGGACAGGGAGCTGTTTTTT	CASSSYPLGDRELFF
TRBV5-1	TRBD1	TRBJ2-7	.	TGCGCCAGCAGCTTGTCGGTGGGACAGGGGATCGACGAGCAGTACTTC	CASSLSVGQGIDEQYF
TRBV7-2	.	TRBJ2-1	.	TGTGCCAGCAGCTTAGGCCAGGGTAGGAAAGATGAGCAGTTCTTC	CASSLGQGRKDEQFF
TRBV9	TRBD1	TRBJ1-1	.	TGTGCCAGCAGCTACGGACAGGGGAGGAAAACTGAAGCTTTCTTT	CASSYGQGRKTEAFF
TRBV30	.	TRBJ1-1	.	TGTGCCTGGAGTGTACGACGGACTACTGAAGCTTTCTTT	CAWSVRRTTEAFF
TRBV6-5	.	TRBJ2-1	.	TGTGCCAGCAGAACTGACAGCTCCTACAATGAGCAGTTCTTC	CASRTDSSYNEQFF
TRBV27	TRBD1	TRBJ1-4	.	TGTGCCAGCAGTTTGTTAGGGGACAGTAATGAAAAACTGTTTTTT	CASSLLGDSNEKLFF
TRBV13	TRBD2	TRBJ2-1	.	TGTGCCAGCAGTTGGCGGGGTAGCGGGAGGGCGAATGAGCAGTTCTTC	CASSWRGSGRANEQFF
TRBV7-9	.	TRBJ2-7	.	TGTGCCAGCAACCAGGGTCCTGGTCGATCCTACGAGCAGTACTTC	CASNQGPGRSYEQYF